Below are 15 T cell receptor beta chains sequenced from a single sample in a study of cytomegalovirus exposure and HLA in healthy donors. Researchers ran the PCR with 60 Vbeta and 13 Jbeta primers. Using immunoSEQ multiplex PCR, the repertoire was profiled, and TCRdb retains in-frame clones only, with some absent. The data contain approximately 150,000 clones, roughly 87% of them singletons. The material sequenced was PBMCs. All receptors come from a young woman in good health and CMV-seronegative.

The V and J genes are TRBV10-3 and TRBJ1-5; D is perhaps TRBD1 (6 bases). V was cut by 2 bases and J by 4 bases, with 9 bases left in between. This CDR3 is 14 amino acids long. Germline CDR1 and CDR2: ENHRY and SYGVKD. CDR3 sequence (DNA): TGTGCCATCAGTGAGCGGCAGGGGAATCAGCCCCAGCATTTT. Translation gives CAISERQGNQPQHF.

The chain combines TRBV4-1 with TRBJ2-2; tentative D call: TRBD1 (5 bases). The DNA end favors TRBJ1-3, so the J call may be wrong. This CDR3 spans 18 amino acids. The germline V gene has CDR1 MGHRA and CDR2 YSYEKL. The DNA for the CDR3 is TGCGCCAGCAGCCAAGAAAGACTACGGGGGGGCTCTGGAAACACCATATATTTT. Amino acids: CASSQERLRGGSGNTIYF.

This chain joins TRBV6-1 and TRBJ1-1, with D uncertain. CDR1 and CDR2 from the germline V gene are MNHNS and SASEGT. V lost 4 bases to trimming and J lost 5 bases, with 8 bases between them. This CDR3 region has 12 residues. CDR3 residues: CASSVRRTEAFF. CDR3 DNA: TGTGCCAGCAGTGTAAGGCGGACTGAAGCTTTCTTT.

This chain links TRBV6-6 with TRBJ2-1; 9 positions match TRBD1. Losses at the gene ends were 0 bases for V and 5 bases for J; bases not matched to a gene: 5. The CDR3 has 16 amino acids. Germline V gives CDR1 MNHNY, CDR2 SVGAGI (reference sequence). The CDR3 sequence is CASSYSTGTGNNEQFF. In nucleotides, the CDR3 is TGTGCCAGCAGTTACTCGACCGGGACAGGGAACAATGAGCAGTTCTTC.

This chain links TRBV7-9 with TRBJ1-6; the match to TRBD1 covers 8 bases. CDR3 length equals 14 residues. Losses at the gene ends were 10 bases for V and 9 bases for J; bases not matched to a gene: 11. From germline, CDR1 is SEHNR and CDR2 FQNEAQ (reference sequence). CDR3 loop: CATSQGAMASPLHF. The CDR3 nucleotides read TGTGCCACCAGTCAGGGGGCTATGGCTTCACCCCTCCACTTT.

Only one count was recorded for this clone. The chain carries TRBV2 and TRBJ2-5; 9 positions agree with TRBD1. The CDR3 consists of 14 residues. Germline CDR1 and CDR2: SNHLY and FYNNEI. After removal of 6 bases from V and 2 bases from J, the junction contained 4 bases not matched to a gene. DNA of the CDR3: TGTGCCAGCAGCCGCGGGACAGGGCAAGAGACCCAGTACTTC. It codes for CASSRGTGQETQYF.

This clone was seen a single time. The CDR3 reads CASSPQGASSEQYF. For the CDR3, the DNA is TGTGCCAGCAGCCCGCAGGGGGCATCCAGCGAGCAGTACTTC. This sequence joins TRBV11-2 and TRBJ2-7; 8 bases line up with TRBD1. The CDR3 has 14 residues. Germline assignment: CDR1 SGHAT and CDR2 FQNNGV. The V segment lost 5 bases and the J segment 6 bases; nucleotides outside the gene matches: 9.

This clone was counted only a few times. The chain links TRBV6-5 to TRBJ1-1; no firm D call. CDR1 and CDR2 (germline): MNHEY, SVGAGI. Trimming took off 0 bases at V and 0 bases at J, with 11 bases between the two ends. The length of the CDR3 is 16 residues. The CDR3 DNA follows: TGTGCCAGCAGTTACTCGTATCGCGGCATGAACACTGAAGCTTTCTTT. Its protein product is CASSYSYRGMNTEAFF.

This clone was counted a few times. The chain has TRBV6-1 and TRBJ1-2; 7 positions agree with TRBD1. V was pared by 1 base and J by 2 bases, with 7 bases of the junction left unmatched. The CDR3 length is 16 residues. CDR1 MNHNS and CDR2 SASEGT come from the germline V gene. Here the CDR3 DNA reads TGTGCCAGCAGTGAAGGTCTTATGGGACAGAACTATGGCTACACCTTC. Translated: CASSEGLMGQNYGYTF.

V gene TRBV5-4 combines with J gene TRBJ1-6, with 7 bases aligning to TRBD1. V trimming: 4 bases; J trimming: 11 bases; junction bases outside the gene matches: 12. Germline V gives CDR1 SGHNT, CDR2 YYREEE (reference sequence). This CDR3 comprises 15 residues. The chain's CDR3 is CASSGTGTVKAPLHF. CDR3 bases: TGTGCCAGCAGCGGGACCGGGACAGTGAAGGCACCCCTCCACTTT. The variable domain in full, with the rest retrieved from reference TRBV5-4 and TRBJ1-6, is ETGVTQSPTHLIKTRGQQVTLRCSSQSGHNTVSWYQQALGQGPQFIFQYYREEENGRGNFPPRFSGLQFPNYSSELNVNALELDDSALYLCASSGTGTVKAPLHFGNGTRLTVT.

The chain uses TRBV6-4 and TRBJ1-2; maybe TRBD1 (6 bases). Trimming shortened V by 2 bases and J by 4 bases, and 14 bases separated the two germline ends. Germline loops: CDR1 MRHNA, CDR2 SNTAGT. CDR3 length equals 15 residues. The CDR3 bases are TGTGCCAGCAGTGACCTGGGGGCGCCTTTCTATGGCTACACCTTC. The encoded protein is CASSDLGAPFYGYTF.

The chain carries TRBV20-1 and TRBJ2-1; perhaps TRBD2 as D (6 bases). The germline V and J ends were trimmed by 0 bases and 12 bases, with 9 bases remaining between them. The germline V gene has CDR1 DFQATT and CDR2 SNEGSKA (reference sequence). The CDR3 contains 11 residues. The CDR3 coding sequence is TGCAGTGCTAGAGAGGTCGGGGGGCAGTTCTTC. Protein product: CSAREVGGQFF.

V and J are TRBV4-1 and TRBJ2-1; 10 nucleotides align to TRBD2. Germline CDR1 is MGHRA and CDR2 is YSYEKL. The CDR3 runs 17 residues. Unmatched junction bases numbered 8, after V lost 0 bases and J lost 6 bases. This CDR3 is CASSQDPSGGAFNEQFF. The CDR3 DNA reads as TGCGCCAGCAGCCAAGATCCTAGCGGGGGAGCCTTCAATGAGCAGTTCTTC.

This clone came up once. The rearrangement links TRBV7-2 to TRBJ2-2; D uncertain. The CDR3 loop spans 12 amino acids. CDR1 is SGHTA, CDR2 FQGNSA, per germline. V shed 5 bases and J shed 8 bases, with 9 bases lying between them. The CDR3 DNA sequence: TGTGCCAGCAGCCGTCCGGAGGGGGAGCTGTTTTTT. This sequence encodes CASSRPEGELFF.

This clone was seen a handful of times. The rearrangement uses TRBV6-1 and TRBJ1-3, with D possibly matching TRBD1 (6 bases). The germline V gene encodes CDR1 MNHNS and CDR2 SASEGT. The CDR3 consists of 14 residues. V was clipped by 2 bases and J by 7 bases, with 12 bases between them. The chain's CDR3 is CASSEQGSTNTIYF. DNA for the CDR3: TGTGCCAGCAGTGAACAGGGGAGTACGAACACCATATATTTT.